Below, 15 T cell receptor beta chains from the same sample are listed, as sequenced in a study of CD8 T cells in ankylosing spondylitis. TCRdb ran MiXCR on the 5' RACE reads and lists one entry per CDR3 protein. The data show roughly 200,000 distinct CDR3 sequences, more than 25% seen once. Sequencing was done on a sample of blood, either unsorted or a sorted T cell fraction (not recorded which). These receptors were obtained from a male donor with ankylosing spondylitis or in good health (not recorded which).

Only a few counts were recorded for this clonotype. This chain uses TRBV15 with TRBJ2-7; D may be TRBD1 (6 bases). The CDR3 contains 11 residues. CDR1 is LNHNV, CDR2 YYDKDF, per germline (reference sequence). Between the trimmed V and J ends, which lost 3 bases and 7 bases, there was a span of 7 bases. DNA for the CDR3: TGTGCCACCAGCAGCGACAGGGAGCAGTACTTC. This codes for CATSSDREQYF.

This clonotype was found many times. The chain combines TRBV18 with TRBJ2-7, with 8 nucleotides matching TRBD1. The CDR3 is made up of 15 amino acids. CDR1 KGHSH and CDR2 LQKENI come from the germline V gene. Trimming removed 3 bases from V and 1 base from J; junction bases left unmatched: 5. Here the CDR3 reads CASSPTGDRSYEQYF. The CDR3 DNA reads as TGTGCCAGCTCACCGACAGGGGACCGTTCCTACGAGCAGTACTTC.

There are many counts of this clonotype. V and J are TRBV11-2 and TRBJ1-5; D remains ambiguous. Germline V lookup: CDR1 SGHAT, CDR2 FQNNGV. Deletions cut 1 base from V and 2 bases from J, with 18 bases between. This CDR3 has 18 residues. CDR3 loop: CASSLGMGGRAGNQPQHF. The CDR3 DNA reads TGTGCCAGCAGCTTAGGAATGGGCGGCCGAGCGGGCAATCAGCCCCAGCATTTT. The variable domain in full, with the rest retrieved from reference TRBV11-2 and TRBJ1-5, is EAGVAQSPRYKIIEKRQSVAFWCNPISGHATLYWYQQILGQGPKLLIQFQNNGVVDDSQLPKDRFSAERLKGVDSTLKIQPAKLEDSAVYLCASSLGMGGRAGNQPQHFGDGTRLSIL.

This clonotype was counted many times. The V gene is TRBV5-1, the J gene TRBJ2-7; D unclear. Trimming removed 0 bases at V and 4 bases at J, with 11 bases between. Germline V gives CDR1 SGHRS, CDR2 YFSETQ. The CDR3 has 14 residues. CDR3 sequence: CASSLGATKYEQYF. DNA of the CDR3: TGCGCCAGCAGCTTGGGAGCGACAAAATACGAGCAGTACTTC.

This clonotype was counted many times. The chain combines TRBV12-3 or TRBV12-4 with TRBJ1-2; D possibly corresponds to TRBD1 (6 bases). V lost 6 bases and J 4 bases, leaving 18 bases between the germline ends. This CDR3 is built from 15 residues. CDR3 region: CASSASRGAGYGYTF. CDR3 DNA sequence: TGTGCCAGCAGCGCCTCCCGGGGGGCTGGCTATGGCTACACCTTC.

This clonotype has more than one count but fewer than ten. V usage is TRBV5-1 and J usage is TRBJ2-1; D gene unclear. The CDR3 extends over 14 amino acids. V shed 4 bases and J shed 5 bases, with 13 bases lying between them. CDR1 and CDR2 (germline): SGHRS, YFSETQ. Written as DNA, the CDR3 is TGCGCCAGCAGCCCCGGACCGGACCACAATGAGCAGTTCTTC. Translation gives CASSPGPDHNEQFF.

The table lists this clonotype with a few counts. CDR3: CSADPGLVPSNEQFF. In nucleotides, the CDR3 is TGCAGTGCGGACCCGGGACTAGTCCCGTCCAATGAGCAGTTCTTC. The chain recombines TRBV20-1 with TRBJ2-1, with 8 nucleotides matching TRBD2. Germline loops: CDR1 DFQATT, CDR2 SNEGSKA (reference sequence). Unmatched junction bases numbered 13, after V lost 6 bases and J lost 6 bases. CDR3 size: 15 residues.

J is TRBJ2-3 and V is TRBV19; TRBD2 aligns across 10 bases. Trimming took 3 bases from V and 5 from J; bases not matched to a gene: 2. CDR1 LNHDA and CDR2 SQIVND come from the germline V gene (reference sequence). The CDR3 covers 14 residues. The CDR3 DNA is TGTGCCAGTAGTATCGGACTAGCGGAAGATACGCAGTATTTT. It encodes CASSIGLAEDTQYF.

The CDR3 reads CASGTGRFTEAFF. The CDR3 DNA follows: TGTGCCAGCGGGACAGGGCGGTTCACTGAAGCTTTCTTT. V gene TRBV14 combines with J gene TRBJ1-1, with 9 positions matching TRBD1. Trimming cost V 8 bases and J 4 bases; bases outside gene matches: 5. The length of the CDR3 is 13 residues. Germline CDR1 SGHDN, CDR2 FVKESK.

This clonotype was found a few times. This chain joins TRBV9 and TRBJ2-3; tentatively, D is TRBD1 (6 bases). Trimming left V 3 bases short and J 2 bases short, with 16 bases between. Germline CDR1 is SGDLS and CDR2 is YYNGEE. The CDR3 has 16 residues. CDR3 in DNA: TGTGCCAGCAGCGCCAACAGGAAGGGGGTCACAGATACGCAGTATTTT. It is translated as CASSANRKGVTDTQYF.

The genes are TRBV2 and TRBJ1-2, with D possibly being TRBD1 (6 bases). The CDR3 is 12 amino acids. Per germline, CDR1 SNHLY and CDR2 FYNNEI. Between the trimmed V and J ends, which lost 9 bases and 3 bases, there was a span of 11 bases. The CDR3 coding sequence is TGTGCCAGTACTACAGGGTACTATGGCTACACCTTC. Translation: CASTTGYYGYTF. Complete variable domain (other parts from reference TRBV2 and TRBJ1-2): EPEVTQTPSHQVTQMGQEVILRCVPISNHLYFYWYRQILGQKVEFLVSFYNNEISEKSEIFDDQFSVERPDGSNFTLKIRSTKLEDSAMYFCASTTGYYGYTFGSGTRLTVV.

CDR3 coding DNA: TGTGCCACCAGTGACCCCGCGGGGGCGGGAGAGACCCAGTACTTC. Its protein is CATSDPAGAGETQYF. The rearrangement links TRBV24-1 to TRBJ2-5; tentatively, D is TRBD2 (7 bases). Trimming took off 4 bases at V and 4 bases at J, with 15 bases between the two ends. The CDR3 has 15 residues. Germline V gene lookup returns CDR1 KGHDR and CDR2 SFDVKD.

This clonotype was detected only a few times. The chain has TRBV4-2 and TRBJ1-4; D is ambiguous. The V gene's germline CDR1 is LGHNA and CDR2 YNFKEQ. V lost 0 bases to trimming and J lost 8 bases, with 10 bases between them. The CDR3 has 14 amino acids. The CDR3 bases are TGTGCCAGCAGCCAAGAGAATCCTCCAGAAAAACTGTTTTTT. Its protein product is CASSQENPPEKLFF.

CDR3 protein: CSASHSYGYTF. The CDR3 bases are TGCAGTGCTAGCCACAGCTATGGCTACACCTTC. The chain carries TRBV20-1 and TRBJ1-2; D ambiguous. The CDR3 has 11 residues. Germline values: CDR1 DFQATT, CDR2 SNEGSKA (reference sequence). V was cut by 3 bases and J by 4 bases, with 6 bases left in between.

The chain recombines TRBV6-2 or TRBV6-3 with TRBJ2-7; D may be TRBD1 (6 bases). V was shortened by 0 bases and J by 2 bases, with 11 bases between the two germline ends. The CDR3 has 15 amino acids. CDR1 is MNHEY, CDR2 SVGEGT, per germline. CDR3 nucleotide sequence: TGTGCCAGCAGTTACTCAGAGGGGGAAGCCTACGAGCAGTACTTC. Translation gives CASSYSEGEAYEQYF.